This T cell receptor (beta chain) appears in the sequencing data of a study of blood T cell repertoires in COVID-19. In Seattle, patients joined the study during active infection and were tracked longitudinally. Germline CDR1 reads SGHAT; CDR2 reads FQNNGV. The CDR3 is 14 amino acids. Trimming took 5 bases from V and 7 from J; bases not matched to a gene: 10. Source study methods: For nucleated cells, counts were estimated from reference gene primer amplification. Data came from immunoSEQ multiplex PCR; TCRdb stores just in-frame clones and leaves some out. The DNA was the basis for D and trimming; V, J and clone size are from that table. The top ten hold 2% to 2.5% of the sample, which has 290,000 or so clones, just over 90% seen once. This clone was recorded a few times.

The receptor was isolated from a woman in her 30s with COVID-19, enrolled during active disease. The sequencing sample was made of peripheral blood. V gene TRBV11-2 combines with J gene TRBJ2-7; 8 bases align to TRBD2. The DNA for the CDR3 is TGTGCCAGCAGCCGACTCACTAGCGGAGGGGAGCAGTACTTC. Encoded protein: CASSRLTSGGEQYF.